This passage covers 13 T cell receptor beta chains from one sample sequenced in a study of T cells in Graves' hyperthyroidism and ophthalmopathy. Using RNA transcripts as the source, TCR beta CDR3 regions were amplified. The TCR CDR3 first-round RT-PCR relied on the HTBI primer set. TCRdb re-derived calls from the multiplex PCR reads in MiXCR, one entry per CDR3 protein. Of more than 350,000 distinct CDR3 sequences detected, roughly 15% appear once; the ten largest clones hold roughly a fifth. Material: blood. Receptors were obtained from a woman aged 60-70 years with Graves' ophthalmopathy.

This clonotype appeared many times. The chain uses TRBV3-1 and TRBJ2-1; D remains unclear. V was shortened by 7 bases and J by 2 bases, with 6 bases between the two germline ends. The CDR3 has 12 amino acids. Germline V gene data show CDR1 as LGHDT and CDR2 as YNNKEL (reference sequence). Written as DNA, the CDR3 is TGTGCCAGCAATGGGGCCTACAATGAGCAGTTCTTC. It translates to CASNGAYNEQFF.

The genes are TRBV10-1 and TRBJ2-7; the D is unclear. V lost 11 bases and J lost 1, with 18 bases in between. Germline V lookup: CDR1 WNHNN, CDR2 SYGVQD (reference sequence). The CDR3 runs 14 residues. CDR3 region: CAFPPPPRSYEQYF. CDR3 sequence (DNA): TGCGCCTTCCCCCCCCCCCCTAGATCCTACGAGCAGTACTTC.

A remark on this clonotype: Being one base from a much bigger clone, this may be a read error. The rearrangement joins TRBV6-2 or TRBV6-3 to TRBJ2-2; 12 bases fit TRBD1. CDR1 is MNHEY, CDR2 SVGEGT, per germline. This CDR3 region has 16 residues. The CDR3, as DNA: TGTGCCAGCAGCACCGTCGGGACAGGGGGCGCCGGGGGGCTGTTTTTT. Its translation is CASSTVGTGGAGGLFF.

This clonotype was seen only a few times. CDR3 residues: CASSPIGEATGELFF. The CDR3 DNA sequence: TGTGCCAGCAGCCCCATCGGGGAGGCGACCGGGGAGCTGTTTTTT. V and J are TRBV7-9 and TRBJ2-2; D is perhaps TRBD2 (6 bases). V dropped 5 bases and J dropped 5 bases, with 15 bases sitting between them. From germline, CDR1 is SEHNR and CDR2 FQNEAQ (reference sequence). This CDR3 has 15 residues.

This clonotype was picked up many times. The DNA for the CDR3 is TGTGCCAGCAGCGCCGGGACAGGGCAATACGAGCAGTACTTC. It translates to CASSAGTGQYEQYF. The chain employs TRBV28 and TRBJ2-7, with 9 bases lining up with TRBD1. Looked up from germline, CDR1 is MDHEN and CDR2 is SYDVKM. V trimming: 6 bases; J trimming: 4 bases; junction bases outside the gene matches: 7. CDR3 size: 14 residues.

In this sample, this clonotype turned up many times. This chain uses TRBV7-2 with TRBJ1-5; D call uncertain. The CDR3 has 15 residues. Germline V gives CDR1 SGHTA, CDR2 FQGNSA. The V and J ends lost 2 bases and 6 bases respectively, with 14 bases between them. The CDR3 nucleotides read TGTGCCAGCAGCTTATTTGCAGGTCCCCTTCAGCCCCAGCATTTT. Encoded protein: CASSLFAGPLQPQHF.

The CDR3 DNA reads TGTGCCAGCAGCCCCCAGGGACTAGCGGGAACAGATACGCAGTATTTT. It yields the protein CASSPQGLAGTDTQYF. The V call is TRBV7-3, the J call TRBJ2-3; TRBD2 agrees at 13 bases. Germline CDR1 reads SGHTA; CDR2 reads FQGTGA. This CDR3 is built from 16 residues. V was clipped by 5 bases and J by 3 bases; unmatched bases: 5. Filled out from reference TRBV7-3 and TRBJ2-3, the complete variable domain reads GAGVSQTPSNKVTEKGKYVELRCDPISGHTALYWYRQSLGQGPEFLIYFQGTGAADDSGLPNDRFFAVRPEGSVSTLKIQRTERGDSAVYLCASSPQGLAGTDTQYFGPGTRLTVL.

Many counts were recorded for this clonotype. The chain links TRBV15 to TRBJ2-1; 8 bases are a match to TRBD2. After removal of 0 bases from V and 9 bases from J, the junction contained 4 bases not matched to a gene. CDR3 length: 14 amino acids. Germline V gene sequence: CDR1 LNHNV, CDR2 YYDKDF (reference sequence). CDR3 in amino acids: CATSRESRGGEQFF. In DNA, the CDR3 is TGTGCCACCAGCAGAGAAAGTCGGGGGGGTGAGCAGTTCTTC.

This clonotype has more than one count but fewer than ten. The V gene is TRBV19, the J gene TRBJ2-3; TRBD1 agrees at 12 bases. CDR3 length: 16 amino acids. CDR1 is LNHDA and CDR2 is SQIVND in the germline V gene (reference sequence). The J segment lost 4 bases and the V segment lost 6 bases, leaving 8 bases of the junction unmatched. The CDR3 is CASSETGTGGADTQYF. For the CDR3, the DNA is TGTGCCAGTAGCGAGACCGGGACAGGGGGCGCAGATACGCAGTATTTT. Together with reference TRBV19 and TRBJ2-3, the CDR3 gives the full variable domain: DGGITQSPKYLFRKEGQNVTLSCEQNLNHDAMYWYRQDPGQGLRLIYYSQIVNDFQKGDIAEGYSVSREKKESFPLTVTSAQKNPTAFYLCASSETGTGGADTQYFGPGTRLTVL.

This clonotype came up many times. The chain couples TRBV6-1 to TRBJ2-2, with D unresolved. This CDR3 comprises 13 residues. From germline, CDR1 is MNHNS and CDR2 SASEGT. V shed 5 bases and J shed 6 bases, with 10 bases lying between them. CDR3 nucleotide sequence: TGTGCCAGCAGTTCGGGTCGGGCCGGGGAGCTGTTTTTT. Translating gives CASSSGRAGELFF.

This clonotype was counted at least ten times. The rearrangement joins TRBV6-1 to TRBJ2-7, with D possibly matching TRBD2 (6 bases). The CDR3 spans 15 residues. The germline V gene encodes CDR1 MNHNS and CDR2 SASEGT. The V and J ends lost 5 bases and 0 bases respectively, with 14 bases between them. The CDR3 sequence is CASSRGAGSSYEQYF. For the CDR3, the DNA is TGTGCCAGCAGTCGGGGAGCGGGTAGCTCCTACGAGCAGTACTTC.

This clonotype was detected many times. The chain has TRBV9 and TRBJ1-2, with 7 bases that match TRBD1. The germline V gene has CDR1 SGDLS and CDR2 YYNGEE. The trim removed 1 base at V and 2 bases at J, leaving 5 bases unmatched. The CDR3 contains 15 residues. The CDR3 DNA is TGTGCCAGCAGCGTACTCGGACAGGAAAACTATGGCTACACCTTC. Amino acids: CASSVLGQENYGYTF.

The V and J genes are TRBV3-1 and TRBJ2-2, with 8 bases fitting TRBD1. Germline CDR1 is LGHDT and CDR2 is YNNKEL (reference sequence). The V and J ends lost 3 bases and 4 bases, in that order; junction bases with no gene match: 13. The length of the CDR3 is 18 residues. CDR3 sequence: CASSHPGQANWGTGELFF. In nucleotides, the CDR3 is TGTGCCAGCAGCCACCCGGGACAGGCCAACTGGGGCACCGGGGAGCTGTTTTTT.